The next 4 T cell receptor beta chains were all read from a single sample in a study of identifying expanded T cells in peripheral blood. Sequencing was performed with immunoSEQ multiplex PCR; in TCRdb, only in-frame clones are kept and a portion is missing. The sample shows about 85,000 clones, around nine tenths of them seen only once. What was sequenced was blood. Receptors originate from a person between 18 and 70 years old in good health.

V is TRBV7-2 and J is TRBJ1-5; no reliable D call. From germline, CDR1 is SGHTA and CDR2 FQGNSA. The CDR3 is 15 amino acids. Trimming stripped 1 base from V and 7 bases from J, with 14 bases between. The CDR3 DNA sequence: TGTGCCAGCAGCTTAGAGGGATCCCAAAACCAGCCCCAGCATTTT. Amino acids: CASSLEGSQNQPQHF.

The chain recombines TRBV5-5 with TRBJ2-5, with no clear D. The germline V gene encodes CDR1 SGHKS and CDR2 YYEKEE (reference sequence). V lost 1 base to trimming and J lost 2 bases, with 9 bases between them. The CDR3 length is 14 residues. CDR3 in DNA: TGTGCCAGCAGCTTGCCGGGCCCTCAAGAGACCCAGTACTTC. Translating it yields CASSLPGPQETQYF.

The table lists this clone with a few counts. The CDR3 here is CASSTGGGGGNEQFF. In DNA, the CDR3 is TGTGCCAGTAGTACCGGCGGTGGAGGGGGCAATGAGCAGTTCTTC. V is TRBV19 and J is TRBJ2-1; the D call may be TRBD1 or TRBD2 (6 bases each). Trimming stripped 4 bases from V and 6 bases from J, with 16 bases between. Per the germline V gene, CDR1 is LNHDA and CDR2 is SQIVND (reference sequence). This CDR3 is 15 amino acids long. The full variable domain, in which reference TRBV19 and TRBJ2-1 provide the parts outside the CDR3, is DGGITQSPKYLFRKEGQNVTLSCEQNLNHDAMYWYRQDPGQGLRLIYYSQIVNDFQKGDIAEGYSVSREKKESFPLTVTSAQKNPTAFYLCASSTGGGGGNEQFFGPGTRLTVL.

The chain joins TRBV7-2 to TRBJ2-7; 7 bases are shared with TRBD1. V dropped 6 bases and J dropped 1; count of bases not matched to a gene: 6. The CDR3 spans 14 residues. Germline V gene lookup returns CDR1 SGHTA and CDR2 FQGNSA. This CDR3 is CASRRWTGSYEQYF. For the CDR3, the DNA is TGTGCCAGCAGGCGATGGACAGGATCCTACGAGCAGTACTTC.